This entry concerns a single T cell receptor beta chain. Its matching antigen is unknown. Per the germline V gene, CDR1 is SGHAT and CDR2 is FQDESV (reference sequence). V lost 5 bases to trimming and J lost 5 bases; unmatched junction nucleotides: 14. This CDR3 has 17 residues. The data were taken from a study of post-analysis software for immune sequencing data. Study outcomes and limitations: With TRBV5-6, TRBV5-1 and TRBV20-1 included, about five TRBV segments were more frequent in patients than in controls.

TCR beta libraries were prepared from cDNA with unique molecular identifiers. Approximately 500,000 cDNA molecules were recovered from an input of about 1 to 10 million T cells. TCRdb itself ran the PCR reads through MiXCR, one entry per CDR3 protein. Of 750,000 to 900,000 distinct CDR3 sequences listed, around 42% are singletons. This TCR came from a girl under 18 with multiple sclerosis. The material sequenced was blood. The chain joins TRBV11-1 to TRBJ2-1, with TRBD2 matching 8 bases. CDR3 nucleotides: TGTGCCAGCAGCCCAGGGTTCCGGGTAGCGGGGCACAATGAGCAGTTCTTC. Residues: CASSPGFRVAGHNEQFF.